This is a list of T cell receptor beta chains from one sample in a study of shared clonotypes between healthy human individuals. Sequencing used immunoSEQ multiplex PCR; TCRdb keeps in-frame clones, though not all of them. The repertoire has 2 million or so clones, roughly 94% of them found once; the top ten carry 0.9% to 1.3%. What was sequenced was naive CD8+ T cells sorted from blood. The source is a man younger than 35 in good health. Both conserved end residues are part of each CDR3.

j_call,v_call,cdr3_aa
TRBJ1-2,TRBV5-1,CASSLDRGYTF
TRBJ2-1,TRBV9,CASSFGTSNNEQFF
TRBJ2-7,TRBV10-3,CAISGLAGGYEQYF
TRBJ2-1,TRBV27,CASTVSASGNEQFF
TRBJ1-5,TRBV30,CAWSDTGHQPQHF
TRBJ2-7,TRBV5-4,CASSNRDGNYEQYF
TRBJ2-1,TRBV27,CASSYRGHYNEQFF
TRBJ2-1,TRBV4-1,CASHGDGADEQFF
TRBJ2-7,TRBV5-6,CASSFGGFTYEQYF
TRBJ1-2,TRBV5-1,CASSSGDTSYGYTF
TRBJ2-3,TRBV27,CASSPSQGELTDTQYF
TRBJ1-2,TRBV30,CAWVTDGIYYGYTF
TRBJ2-1,TRBV2,CASSETLDSYNEQFF
TRBJ2-5,TRBV28,CASMGLETQYF
TRBJ1-5,TRBV10-1,CASSGDNQPQHF
TRBJ2-5,TRBV6-5,CASSIAGVETQYF
TRBJ2-7,TRBV30,CAWSVKTVSYEQYF
TRBJ1-1,TRBV7-7,CASSFGMNTEAFF
TRBJ1-2,TRBV5-4,CASSFTGAEGYTF
TRBJ2-3,TRBV5-4,CASIGDLSGRDTQYF
TRBJ1-4,TRBV5-8,CASIVRESNEKLFF
TRBJ2-2,TRBV9,CASSLMATGELFF
TRBJ1-2,TRBV29-1,CSVASGGDYGYTF
TRBJ2-3,TRBV13,CASSPTGQGWDTQYF
TRBJ2-7,TRBV5-6,CASSLGPMDRVFVHEQYF
TRBJ1-2,TRBV4-1,CASSQDPGGDANYGYTF
TRBJ1-2,TRBV9,CASSVAGQGKRVGYTF
TRBJ1-4,TRBV21-1,CASSNPDRPYPKLFF
-,TRBV7-9,CASSFWDLEYYEQYF
TRBJ2-3,TRBV4-1,CASSQVYGGGTDTQYF
TRBJ1-2,TRBV5-1,CASSFSTGDSYGYTF
TRBJ2-7,TRBV6-1,CASKDRGGYEQYF
TRBJ2-1,TRBV30,CACHQRDQAYNEQFF
TRBJ2-7,TRBV7-9,CASSLEGHLAYEQYF
TRBJ1-1,TRBV25-1,CASSTGQVHSFF
TRBJ2-7,TRBV2,CASRQSYEQYF
TRBJ1-2,TRBV7-2,CASTPRDSYGYTF
TRBJ2-2,TRBV6-5,CASSRDRGISGELFF
TRBJ2-7,TRBV4-1,CASSQGIAGTYEQYF
TRBJ1-3,TRBV5-6,CASSRTGSGNTIYF
TRBJ2-1,TRBV27,CASSLLTGGNNEQFF
TRBJ1-5,TRBV21-1,CASSKVGRNQPQHF
TRBJ2-7,TRBV5-5,CASSLANRPEEYF
TRBJ2-7,TRBV2,CASSEGGGTYEQYF
TRBJ2-3,TRBV5-1,CASSLESSGGTDTQYF